This T cell receptor (beta chain) is drawn from a study of blood T cell repertoires in COVID-19. Study at large: Sample material is recorded as cDNA or gDNA derived from T cells, B-cell-depleted T cells, or PBMCs.

This CDR3 has 16 amino acids. The V and J ends lost 2 bases and 4 bases, in that order; junction bases with no gene match: 6. Germline loops: CDR1 SGHTA, CDR2 FQGNSA. The data were produced by immunoSEQ multiplex PCR, yet TCRdb's version contains in-frame clones alone and is incomplete. This repertoire shows more than 40,000 clones, around nine tenths found once; its top ten account for just over 9.5%. J is TRBJ2-3 and V is TRBV7-2, with 10 bases identical to TRBD2. Sequencing was done on a sample of peripheral blood. The TCR was taken from a man aged 45 to 65 with active COVID-19. CDR3 amino acids: CASSLMSGGGSDTQYF. The CDR3 nucleotides read TGTGCCAGCAGCTTAATGAGCGGGGGGGGGTCAGATACGCAGTATTTT.